The 13 T cell receptor beta chains given below trace back to one sample, sequenced in a study of CD4 and CD8 cells across lung adenocarcinoma regions. TCRdb ran MiXCR on the PCR reads and lists one entry per CDR3 protein. The profile covers 23,000 or so distinct CDR3 sequences, with around 56% appearing a single time and about half taken by the ten largest. Material: CD8+ T cells from the center of a lung tumor. These receptors were taken from a male donor with lung adenocarcinoma. The CD4 and CD8 labels of this study may be unreliable.

This clonotype was seen ten or more times. This chain joins TRBV6-1 and TRBJ1-6; TRBD1 might be the D (6 bases). The CDR3 length is 13 residues. Looked up from germline, CDR1 is MNHNS and CDR2 is SASEGT. Trimming pared 8 bases from V and 9 bases from J, leaving 14 bases between. The CDR3 region has the DNA TGTGCCAGCGAAGGGGGGGGGCCTTCACCCCTCCACTTT. It encodes CASEGGGPSPLHF.

This rearrangement joins TRBV30 to TRBJ2-5; TRBD1 matches 7 bases. Germline-derived CDR1 and CDR2 are GTSNPN and SVGIG (reference sequence). This CDR3 comprises 15 residues. Trimming removed 2 bases from V and 0 bases from J; junction bases left unmatched: 6. In nucleotides, the CDR3 is TGTGCCTGGAGTTCGGGACAGAGGTACCAAGAGACCCAGTACTTC. This gives the protein CAWSSGQRYQETQYF.

Concerning this clonotype itself: One end of the junction varies from germline; a read error may be responsible. V and J are TRBV14 and TRBJ2-3; D gene unclear. CDR3 length: 14 residues. CDR1 and CDR2 from the germline V gene are SGHDN and FVKESK. CDR3 amino acids: CASTGRFVKDIQYF. The CDR3 DNA follows: TGTGCCAGCACGGGCCGGTTTGTCAAAGATATTCAGTATTTC.

V gene TRBV6-1 combines with J gene TRBJ2-5; a possible D gene is TRBD2 (7 bases). V shed 3 bases and J shed 4 bases, with 21 bases lying between them. CDR3 length equals 17 residues. Germline V gene lookup returns CDR1 MNHNS and CDR2 SASEGT. This chain's CDR3 is CASSEGPGGGGTETQYF. For the CDR3, the DNA is TGTGCCAGCAGTGAGGGGCCGGGGGGCGGTGGCACAGAGACCCAGTACTTC.

The CDR3 bases are TGTGCCAGCAGCCAGGGGACAGGGGGACTTGGCTACACCTTC. It encodes CASSQGTGGLGYTF. The rearrangement links TRBV3-1 to TRBJ1-2; 11 nucleotides align to TRBD1. The germline V gene encodes CDR1 LGHDT and CDR2 YNNKEL (reference sequence). The junction had 4 bases not matched to a gene; V was cut back by 3 bases and J by 7 bases. This CDR3 comprises 14 residues.

As regards this clonotype: Germline and junction disagree at one end, which may indicate a read error. The rearrangement links TRBV10-3 to TRBJ2-3, with 7 bases lining up with TRBD2. Gene TRBJ2-7 matches the end of the DNA better, so the J call may be wrong. Germline CDR1 and CDR2: ENHRY and SYGVKD. The CDR3 sequence is 14 residues long. CDR3 loop: CAISGAGAPDTQYF. For the CDR3, the DNA is TGTGCGATCAGTGGGGCGGGAGCTCCAGATACGCAGTACTTC.

The chain is built from TRBV6-1 and TRBJ2-3; TRBD2 might be the D (6 bases). Trimming removed 6 bases at V and 3 bases at J, with 10 bases between. The CDR3 totals 13 residues. Per germline, CDR1 MNHNS and CDR2 SASEGT. The CDR3 DNA is TGTGCCAGCAGAGCCGGGAGAACAGATACGCAGTATTTT. Protein product: CASRAGRTDTQYF.

This clonotype was recorded many times. The chain is built from TRBV6-4 and TRBJ2-3; 8 nucleotides line up with TRBD2. The V gene's germline CDR1 is MRHNA and CDR2 SNTAGT. The CDR3 is 14 residues long. Trimming at V came to 8 bases and at J to 6 bases, leaving 10 bases not matched to a gene. The CDR3 DNA is TGTGCCAGCCGACTTTCGGGAGGGTCGGATACGCAGTATTTT. Translating it yields CASRLSGGSDTQYF.

This clonotype is classed as medium-sized (0.01 to 0.1%). The J gene is TRBJ2-1, the V gene TRBV10-1; 7 bases are a match to TRBD2. The CDR3 is 13 amino acids. Looked up from germline, CDR1 is WNHNN and CDR2 is SYGVQD (reference sequence). V lost 6 bases, J lost 5 bases, and 4 bases stayed unmatched. The DNA for the CDR3 is TGCGCCAGCAGCGTAGGGACTAACAATGAGCAGTTCTTC. Protein: CASSVGTNNEQFF.

The J gene is TRBJ2-3, the V gene TRBV10-2, with D perhaps assigned TRBD1 or TRBD2 (5 bases each). The DNA end is a closer match to TRBJ2-7, so the J assignment may be wrong. The CDR3 covers 13 residues. The germline V gene has CDR1 WSHSY and CDR2 SAAADI. The CDR3: CASGLCAGNMQYF. CDR3 DNA: TGCGCCTCGGGGCTTTGTGCCGGAAACATGCAGTACTTC.

Points on this clonotype: The junction departs from the called germline gene at one end, perhaps through a read error. J is TRBJ2-3 and V is TRBV6-1; D is uncertain. The germline V gene encodes CDR1 MNHNS and CDR2 SASEGT. This CDR3 contains 15 residues. The CDR3 DNA reads TGTGCCAGCAGCCCGGGTAATAGAGGCAAAAACACGCAGTATTTC. It is translated as CASSPGNRGKNTQYF.

By its share, this clonotype is medium-sized. This CDR3 reads CASILYGQMNTEAFF. The CDR3 DNA sequence: TGCGCCAGCATCTTGTACGGACAGATGAACACTGAAGCTTTCTTT. The gene calls are TRBV10-1 and TRBJ1-1, with a weak D call TRBD1 (6 bases). The V gene's germline CDR1 is WNHNN and CDR2 SYGVQD (reference sequence). The V gene lost 7 bases and the J gene lost 0 bases, with 15 bases spanning the gap. The CDR3 runs 15 residues.

This clonotype was observed at least ten times. The rearrangement uses TRBV11-2 and TRBJ1-1, with D uncertain. CDR3 length: 15 residues. CDR1 SGHAT and CDR2 FQNNGV come from the germline V gene. Between the trimmed V and J ends, which lost 0 bases and 1 base, there was a span of 9 bases. In DNA, the CDR3 is TGTGCCAGCAGCTTAGATCCCTCACCGAACACTGAAGCTTTCTTT. Translation gives CASSLDPSPNTEAFF.